This T cell receptor (beta chain) was identified in a study of regulatory T cells in long-lasting Graves disease. This clonotype came up a few times. Through Arm-PCR of CDR3 regions and iRepertoire HTBI primers, TCR beta libraries were built. TCRdb analysed the multiplex PCR reads with MiXCR anew, one entry per CDR3 protein. The table has 300,000 to 400,000 distinct CDR3 sequences, roughly 17% seen once; the top ten hold about 27%. Noted time point: newly diagnosed GD, antithyroid drugs for less than 3 months. The TCR library was made from RNA that had been extracted from PBMCs in TRIzol. Germline loops: CDR1 DFQATT, CDR2 SNEGSKA (reference sequence). The CDR3 is made up of 12 amino acids. The V and J ends lost 6 bases and 10 bases respectively, with 16 bases between them. This sample also appeared in a second study, on T cells in Graves' hyperthyroidism and ophthalmopathy.

J is TRBJ2-1 and V is TRBV20-1; D is undetermined. Source: peripheral blood mononuclear cells (PBMCs), taken at new diagnosis, from a patient treated with antithyroid drugs. This TCR derives from a man in his forties with Graves disease. The CDR3 nucleotides are TGCAGTGCCGAGAGATTACTCCGAGAGCAGTTCTTC. It encodes CSAERLLREQFF.